The source of this T cell receptor beta chain is a study of shared clonotypes between healthy human individuals. Across the whole study: Aged between 18 and 49, the donors were a couple of women and three men.

TCRdb's table, derived via immunoSEQ multiplex PCR, lists solely in-frame clones and lacks some. The sample consists of a few million clones, approximately 92% of them appearing once. Trimming removed 1 base at V and 8 bases at J, with 15 bases between. The V gene's germline CDR1 is SEHNR and CDR2 FQNEAQ (reference sequence). This CDR3 contains 16 residues. It was into CD45RA+ naive and CD45RA-negative memory subsets that the CD4+ cells were split. The sequenced material came from naive CD4+ T cells sorted from blood. Subset described: CD45RA+ positively selected. The chain recombines TRBV7-9 with TRBJ1-6, with no clear D. The receptor was isolated from a man aged 18 to 30 in good health. CDR3 loop: CASSLGGGRPDSPLHF. CDR3 bases: TGTGCCAGCAGCTTAGGGGGAGGCAGGCCAGATTCACCCCTCCACTTT.